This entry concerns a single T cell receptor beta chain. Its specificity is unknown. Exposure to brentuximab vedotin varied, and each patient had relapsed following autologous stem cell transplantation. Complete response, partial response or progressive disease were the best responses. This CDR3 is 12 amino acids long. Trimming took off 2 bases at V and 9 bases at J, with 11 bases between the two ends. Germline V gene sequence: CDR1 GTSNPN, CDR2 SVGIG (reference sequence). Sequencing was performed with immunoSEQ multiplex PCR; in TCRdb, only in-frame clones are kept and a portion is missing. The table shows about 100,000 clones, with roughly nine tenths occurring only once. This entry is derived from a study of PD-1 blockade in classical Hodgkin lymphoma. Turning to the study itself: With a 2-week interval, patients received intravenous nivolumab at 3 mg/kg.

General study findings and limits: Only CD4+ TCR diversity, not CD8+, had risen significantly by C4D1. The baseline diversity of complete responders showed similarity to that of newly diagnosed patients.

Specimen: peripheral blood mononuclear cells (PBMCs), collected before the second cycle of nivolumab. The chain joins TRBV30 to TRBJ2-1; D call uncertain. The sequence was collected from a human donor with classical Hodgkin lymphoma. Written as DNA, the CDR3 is TGTGCCTGGAGTACGGGCTCAATTGAGCAGTTCTTC. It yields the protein CAWSTGSIEQFF.